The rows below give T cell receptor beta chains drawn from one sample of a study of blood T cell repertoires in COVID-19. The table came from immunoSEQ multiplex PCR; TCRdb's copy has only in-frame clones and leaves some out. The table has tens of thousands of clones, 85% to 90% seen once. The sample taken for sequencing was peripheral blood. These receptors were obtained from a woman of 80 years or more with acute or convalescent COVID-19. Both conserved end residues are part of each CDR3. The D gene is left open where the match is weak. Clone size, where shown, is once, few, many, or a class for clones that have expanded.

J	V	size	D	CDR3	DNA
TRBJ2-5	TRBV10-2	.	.	CASSGHPEETQYF	TGCGCCAGCAGTGGACACCCTGAAGAGACCCAGTACTTC
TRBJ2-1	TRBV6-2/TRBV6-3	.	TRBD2	CASSRLAGGYNEQFF	TGTGCCAGCAGTCGACTAGCGGGGGGGTACAATGAGCAGTTCTTC
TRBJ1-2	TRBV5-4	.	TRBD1	CASSPTGPGYGYTF	TGTGCCAGCAGCCCGACAGGGCCGGGCTATGGCTACACCTTC
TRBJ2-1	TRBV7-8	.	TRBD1	CASSPWTGSNEQFF	TGTGCCAGCAGCCCCTGGACAGGGAGCAATGAGCAGTTCTTC
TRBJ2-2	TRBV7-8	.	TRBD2	CASSLQGLDTGELFF	TGTGCCAGCAGCTTACAGGGACTAGACACCGGGGAGCTGTTTTTT
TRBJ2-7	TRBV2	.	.	CASRAGELRYEQYF	TGTGCCAGCCGAGCCGGCGAACTACGATACGAGCAGTACTTC
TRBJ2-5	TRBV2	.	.	CASSAGPGAQYF	TGTGCCAGCAGTGCGGGGCCGGGGGCCCAGTACTTC
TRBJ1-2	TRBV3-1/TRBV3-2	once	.	CASSQVSFIHGYTF	TGTGCCAGCAGCCAAGTATCGTTTATCCATGGCTACACCTTC
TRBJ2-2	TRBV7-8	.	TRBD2	CASTLWTSGLNTGELFF	TGTGCCAGCACGCTGTGGACTAGCGGGTTGAACACCGGGGAGCTGTTTTTT
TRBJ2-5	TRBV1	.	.	CTSSRTSGRSETQYF	TGCACCAGCAGCCGGACTAGCGGGAGATCAGAGACCCAGTACTTC
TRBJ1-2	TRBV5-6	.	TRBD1	CASSLFGDRGPGYTF	TGTGCCAGCAGCTTGTTTGGGGACAGGGGTCCAGGCTACACCTTC
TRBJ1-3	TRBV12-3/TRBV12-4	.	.	CASSLQGGNTIYF	TGTGCCAGCAGTTTACAGGGTGGAAACACCATATATTTT
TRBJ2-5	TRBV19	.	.	CASSIDETGQETQYF	TGTGCCAGTAGTATAGATGAGACGGGCCAAGAGACCCAGTACTTC
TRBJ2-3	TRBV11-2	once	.	CASSLYRVLMKGDTQYF	TGTGCCAGCAGCTTATACCGGGTCCTCATGAAAGGAGATACGCAGTATTTT
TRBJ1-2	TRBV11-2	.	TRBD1	CASSFSPGQGNYGYTF	TGTGCCAGCAGCTTTTCCCCGGGACAGGGGAACTATGGCTACACCTTC
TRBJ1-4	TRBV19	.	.	CASSMGPQGSATNEKLFF	TGTGCCAGTAGTATGGGCCCGCAGGGGTCAGCAACTAATGAAAAACTGTTTTTT
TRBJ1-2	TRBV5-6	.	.	CASSDRGSYGYTF	TGTGCCAGCAGCGACCGGGGTAGTTATGGCTACACCTTC
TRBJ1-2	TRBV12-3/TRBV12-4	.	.	CASSPGAGGYTF	TGTGCCAGCAGCCCTGGAGCCGGTGGCTACACCTTC
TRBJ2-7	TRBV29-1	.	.	CSVSPGSYEQYF	TGCAGCGTTTCTCCAGGCTCCTACGAGCAGTACTTC
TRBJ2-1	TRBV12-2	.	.	CASRLASLEGVRNEQFF	TGTGCAAGTCGCTTAGCGTCCCTTGAGGGGGTAAGGAATGAGCAGTTCTTC
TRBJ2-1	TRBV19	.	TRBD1	CASSRTGGYNEQFF	TGTGCCAGTAGTAGGACAGGGGGTTACAATGAGCAGTTCTTC
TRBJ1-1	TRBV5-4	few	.	CASSLERVNTEAFF	TGTGCCAGCAGCTTGGAGCGGGTGAACACTGAAGCTTTCTTT
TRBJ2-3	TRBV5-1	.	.	CASSPQGRGTDTQYF	TGCGCCAGCAGCCCGCAGGGGCGGGGCACAGATACGCAGTATTTT
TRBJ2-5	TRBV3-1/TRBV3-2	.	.	CASSQISGPYQETQYF	TGTGCCAGCAGCCAAATAAGCGGACCTTACCAAGAGACCCAGTACTTC
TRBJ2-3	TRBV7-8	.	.	CASSSQGLDTQYF	TGTGCCAGCAGCTCACAGGGTCTAGATACGCAGTATTTT
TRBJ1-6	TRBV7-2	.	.	CASSLGISPLHF	TGTGCCAGCAGCTTAGGTATATCACCCCTCCACTTT
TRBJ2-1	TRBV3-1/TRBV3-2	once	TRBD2	CASSSGGVDEQFF	TGTGCCAGCAGCAGCGGGGGGGTGGATGAGCAGTTCTTC
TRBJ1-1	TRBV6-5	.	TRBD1	CASNRQGGSTEAFF	TGTGCCAGCAACAGACAGGGGGGAAGCACTGAAGCTTTCTTT
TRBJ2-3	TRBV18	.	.	CASSPALGEKADTQYF	TGTGCCAGCTCACCAGCTCTAGGTGAAAAGGCAGATACGCAGTATTTT
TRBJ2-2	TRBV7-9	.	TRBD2	CASPRTSGRRTGELFF	TGTGCCAGCCCCAGGACTAGCGGGAGAAGGACCGGGGAGCTGTTTTTT
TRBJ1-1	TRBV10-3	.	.	CAIGTPRGPTEAFF	TGTGCCATTGGTACCCCGCGGGGGCCCACTGAAGCTTTCTTT
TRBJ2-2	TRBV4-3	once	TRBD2	CASSQDVLAGRNGELFF	TGCGCCAGCAGCCAAGATGTACTAGCGGGAAGAAACGGGGAGCTGTTTTTT
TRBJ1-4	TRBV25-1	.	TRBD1	CASSARTGTNEKLFF	TGTGCCAGCAGTGCCCGGACAGGGACTAATGAAAAACTGTTTTTT
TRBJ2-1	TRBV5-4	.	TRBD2	CASSQVAGVKNEQFF	TGTGCCAGCAGTCAAGTAGCGGGAGTGAAGAATGAGCAGTTCTTC
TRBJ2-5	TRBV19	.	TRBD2	CASSMSSGSPQETQYF	TGTGCCAGTAGTATGTCTAGCGGGAGTCCCCAAGAGACCCAGTACTTC
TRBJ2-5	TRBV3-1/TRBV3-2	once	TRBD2	CASSPNSGLAETQYF	TGTGCCAGCAGCCCTAATAGCGGGTTGGCGGAGACCCAGTACTTC
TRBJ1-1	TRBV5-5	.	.	CASSPDMWGEWTEAFF	TGTGCCAGCAGCCCGGATATGTGGGGGGAGTGGACTGAAGCTTTCTTT
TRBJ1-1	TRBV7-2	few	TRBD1	CASSAGQGALNEAFF	TGTGCCAGCAGCGCAGGACAGGGGGCGCTTAATGAAGCTTTCTTT
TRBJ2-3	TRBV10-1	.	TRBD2	CASGLAGSTDTQYF	TGCGCCAGCGGACTAGCGGGTAGCACAGATACGCAGTATTTT
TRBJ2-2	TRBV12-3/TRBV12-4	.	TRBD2	CAIGLAVTGELFF	TGTGCCATCGGACTAGCGGTTACCGGGGAGCTGTTTTTT
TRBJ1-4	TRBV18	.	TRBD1	CASSPGQANEKLFF	TGTGCCAGCTCACCCGGACAGGCCAATGAAAAACTGTTTTTT
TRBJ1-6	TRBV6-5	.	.	CASSYGGGGQNSPLHF	TGTGCCAGCAGTTACGGAGGGGGGGGGCAGAATTCACCCCTCCACTTT
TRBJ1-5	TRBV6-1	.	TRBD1	CASSDGTGYQPQHF	TGTGCCAGCAGTGATGGGACAGGGTATCAGCCCCAGCATTTT
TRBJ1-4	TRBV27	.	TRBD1	CASSSTGQAATNEKLFF	TGTGCCAGCAGTTCCACCGGACAGGCGGCAACTAATGAAAAACTGTTTTTT